The 22 T cell receptor beta chains given below trace back to one sample, sequenced in a study of cytotoxic CD8 clonotypes in ibrutinib-treated CLL. Only in-frame clones appear in the TCRdb table, and some are missing; sequencing was by immunoSEQ multiplex PCR. The sample contains about 160,000 clones, around 84% of which appear only once. Sequencing used PBMCs, obtained after 12 months of ibrutinib treatment. Receptors were obtained from a human donor with chronic lymphocytic leukemia.

The CDR3 loop reads CASSRGLAGVGEQYF. In DNA, the CDR3 is TGTGCCAGCAGCAGGGGACTAGCGGGAGTCGGCGAGCAGTACTTC. The chain joins TRBV7-2 to TRBJ2-7; 14 bases match TRBD2. CDR3 length equals 15 residues. Losses at the gene ends were 5 bases for V and 6 bases for J; bases not matched to a gene: 6. Germline V CDR1 and CDR2: SGHTA, FQGNSA.

V is TRBV4-3 and J is TRBJ2-1; no firm D call. CDR1 is LGHNA and CDR2 is YSLEER in the germline V gene. V gave up 1 base and J gave up 5 bases, with 9 bases separating them. The length of the CDR3 is 14 residues. The CDR3 loop is CASSQVRVDNEQFF. CDR3 in DNA: TGCGCCAGCAGCCAAGTTAGGGTAGACAATGAGCAGTTCTTC.

The rearrangement links TRBV28 to TRBJ1-2; D might be TRBD1 (5 bases). CDR1 is MDHEN and CDR2 is SYDVKM in the germline V gene. Trimming removed 5 bases at V and 5 bases at J, with 21 bases between. The CDR3 is made up of 16 amino acids. The CDR3 here is CASSPHAGRAVYGYTF. CDR3 nucleotide sequence: TGTGCCAGCAGTCCCCATGCGGGGCGAGCAGTTTATGGCTACACCTTC.

The chain carries TRBV19 and TRBJ2-2, with D perhaps TRBD1 or TRBD2 (5 bases each). This CDR3 spans 15 amino acids. CDR1 LNHDA and CDR2 SQIVND come from the germline V gene (reference sequence). The CDR3 sequence is CATLYGAPHTGELFF. In nucleotides, the CDR3 is TGTGCTACCCTCTACGGGGCACCCCACACCGGGGAGCTGTTTTTT.

This chain joins TRBV7-8 and TRBJ1-1; D possibly corresponds to TRBD1 (6 bases). Per germline, CDR1 SGHVS and CDR2 FQNEAQ. The CDR3 covers 17 residues. With 4 bases removed from V and 0 bases from J, the gap between germline ends came to 18 bases. DNA for the CDR3: TGTGCCAGCAGCTCCGGGTCGGTCGGGGGCCTGAACACTGAAGCTTTCTTT. Protein: CASSSGSVGGLNTEAFF. The variable domain in full, with the rest retrieved from reference TRBV7-8 and TRBJ1-1, is GAGVSQSPRYKVAKRGQDVALRCDPISGHVSLFWYQQALGQGPEFLTYFQNEAQLDKSGLPSDRFFAERPEGSVSTLKIQRTQQEDSAVYLCASSSGSVGGLNTEAFFGQGTRLTVV.

This sequence joins TRBV19 and TRBJ2-4, with 11 bases lining up with TRBD1. CDR3 length: 18 amino acids. Germline V lookup: CDR1 LNHDA, CDR2 SQIVND (reference sequence). J was trimmed by 7 bases and V by 3 bases; bases with no gene match: 14. CDR3 sequence: CASSIQVGKGQGANIQYF. CDR3 bases: TGTGCCAGTAGTATTCAGGTGGGGAAAGGACAGGGGGCCAACATTCAGTACTTC.

The chain links TRBV15 to TRBJ2-1; 7 bases fit TRBD2. The CDR3 consists of 15 residues. J was trimmed by 9 bases and V by 0 bases; bases with no gene match: 8. Per the germline V gene, CDR1 is LNHNV and CDR2 is YYDKDF (reference sequence). The CDR3 DNA follows: TGTGCCACCAGCAGAGATCGTCCTAGCGGAGGTGAGCAGTTCTTC. Translated, it gives CATSRDRPSGGEQFF.

The chain uses TRBV18 and TRBJ1-5; a weak D match, TRBD1 (5 bases). Per the germline V gene, CDR1 is KGHSH and CDR2 is LQKENI. Trimming removed 4 bases at V and 0 bases at J, with 10 bases between. The CDR3 is made up of 15 amino acids. Here the CDR3 DNA reads TGTGCCAGCTCACGGGACGGCAATAGCAATCAGCCCCAGCATTTT. It encodes CASSRDGNSNQPQHF. Variable domain in full (rest from reference TRBV18 and TRBJ1-5): NAGVMQNPRHLVRRRGQEARLRCSPMKGHSHVYWYRQLPEEGLKFMVYLQKENIIDESGMPKERFSAEFPKEGPSILRIQQVVRGDSAAYFCASSRDGNSNQPQHFGDGTRLSIL.

The CDR3 nucleotides read TGTGCCAGCAGCCCACCGGGGGTCGCCAAAAACATTCAGTACTTC. It translates to CASSPPGVAKNIQYF. This sequence joins TRBV6-5 and TRBJ2-4; tentatively, D is TRBD2 (6 bases). Per germline, CDR1 MNHEY and CDR2 SVGAGI. Trimming stripped 6 bases from V and 1 base from J, with 13 bases between. The CDR3 runs to 15 residues.

The chain links TRBV19 to TRBJ2-7; D is perhaps TRBD1 (6 bases). Germline-derived CDR1 and CDR2 are LNHDA and SQIVND (reference sequence). Trimming took off 4 bases at V and 6 bases at J, with 16 bases between the two ends. CDR3 length equals 14 residues. In nucleotides, the CDR3 is TGTGCCAGTAGTAGAGAACAGGGATTTGGCGAGCAGTACTTC. Translation: CASSREQGFGEQYF.

This clone has more than one count but fewer than ten. The chain has TRBV5-6 and TRBJ2-1; D possibly corresponds to TRBD2 (5 bases). From germline, CDR1 is SGHDT and CDR2 YYEEEE. The ends were cut back, 4 bases at V and 7 bases at J, with 15 bases in the middle. The CDR3 sequence is 14 residues long. The CDR3 is CASSTWTGWNEQFF. The CDR3 nucleotides read TGTGCCAGCAGCACGTGGACTGGGTGGAATGAGCAGTTCTTC. Variable domain in full (rest from reference TRBV5-6 and TRBJ2-1): DAGVTQSPTHLIKTRGQQVTLRCSPKSGHDTVSWYQQALGQGPQFIFQYYEEEERQRGNFPDRFSGHQFPNYSSELNVNALLLGDSALYLCASSTWTGWNEQFFGPGTRLTVL.

The V gene is TRBV4-3, the J gene TRBJ2-5, with 7 bases aligning to TRBD1. The length of the CDR3 is 14 residues. The germline CDR1 and CDR2 sequences are LGHNA and YSLEER. The junction had 8 bases not matched to a gene; V was cut back by 5 bases and J by 5 bases. CDR3 sequence (DNA): TGCGCCAGCAGCGCCGGGACAGCGTTGGAGACCCAGTACTTC. Its translation: CASSAGTALETQYF.

The chain is built from TRBV7-2 and TRBJ1-2, with 8 bases fitting TRBD1. Losses at the gene ends were 5 bases for V and 8 bases for J; bases not matched to a gene: 10. This CDR3 region has 14 residues. Looked up from germline, CDR1 is SGHTA and CDR2 is FQGNSA. CDR3 protein: CASSPRTGTKGYTF. In DNA form, the CDR3 reads TGTGCCAGCAGCCCCCGGACAGGGACTAAGGGCTACACCTTC.

The chain carries TRBV5-4 and TRBJ1-2, with 9 positions matching TRBD1. The length of the CDR3 is 14 residues. J lost 2 bases, V lost 4 bases, and 3 bases had no gene match. From germline, CDR1 is SGHNT and CDR2 YYREEE (reference sequence). CDR3 loop: CASSPGTGNYGYTF. In DNA, the CDR3 is TGTGCCAGCAGCCCAGGGACAGGGAACTATGGCTACACCTTC. The entire variable domain, with the rest obtained from reference TRBV5-4 and TRBJ1-2, is as follows: ETGVTQSPTHLIKTRGQQVTLRCSSQSGHNTVSWYQQALGQGPQFIFQYYREEENGRGNFPPRFSGLQFPNYSSELNVNALELDDSALYLCASSPGTGNYGYTFGSGTRLTVV.

This clone has only one observation. V and J are TRBV29-1 and TRBJ2-1; 13 bases are a match to TRBD2. CDR1 and CDR2 (germline): SQVTM, ANQGSEA. V was clipped by 3 bases and J by 10 bases; unmatched bases: 9. This CDR3 region has 15 residues. In DNA, the CDR3 is TGCAGCGTTGATTTTCGACTAGCGGGAGGAGGCGAGCAGTTCTTC. Its translation: CSVDFRLAGGGEQFF.

V gene TRBV9 combines with J gene TRBJ2-3, with 8 bases matching TRBD1. Germline trimming cut 4 bases from V and 2 bases from J; bases unmatched to any gene: 6. Germline loops: CDR1 SGDLS, CDR2 YYNGEE. The CDR3 has 15 amino acids. CDR3 sequence (DNA): TGTGCCAGCAGCCAGGGACAGGTATCCACAGATACGCAGTATTTT. As protein: CASSQGQVSTDTQYF.

In its sample, this clone was seen once. V usage is TRBV19 and J usage is TRBJ2-5, with D uncertain. Germline lookup yields CDR1 LNHDA and CDR2 SQIVND (reference sequence). V lost 3 bases and J lost 2, with 10 bases in between. CDR3 length: 14 residues. The CDR3 region is CASSIRQRQETQYF. CDR3 sequence (DNA): TGTGCCAGTAGTATTCGGCAGAGGCAAGAGACCCAGTACTTC.

The chain recombines TRBV4-3 with TRBJ1-5; D is ambiguous. Germline V gene lookup returns CDR1 LGHNA and CDR2 YSLEER. The CDR3 sequence is 15 residues long. Trimming pared 0 bases from V and 0 bases from J, leaving 6 bases between. The CDR3 loop is CASSQDLLSNQPQHF. The DNA of the CDR3 is TGCGCCAGCAGCCAAGATCTGCTTAGCAATCAGCCCCAGCATTTT.

V usage is TRBV30 and J usage is TRBJ1-6; D gene uncertain. Per the germline V gene, CDR1 is GTSNPN and CDR2 is SVGIG (reference sequence). CDR3 length: 11 residues. Between the trimmed V and J ends, which lost 1 base and 9 bases, there was a span of 4 bases. The CDR3 sequence: CAWSGGSPLHF. The CDR3 DNA reads as TGTGCCTGGAGTGGGGGTTCACCCCTCCACTTT.

The chain is built from TRBV18 and TRBJ1-4; perhaps TRBD1 as D (5 bases). The CDR3 runs 15 residues. V was pared by 0 bases and J by 8 bases, with 13 bases between. Germline values: CDR1 KGHSH, CDR2 LQKENI. CDR3 in DNA: TGTGCCAGCTCACCACCCCAGGGCGTACAAGAAAAACTGTTTTTT. Encoded protein: CASSPPQGVQEKLFF.

The CDR3 protein is CASSRSGTPTGNTIYF. In nucleotides, the CDR3 is TGTGCCAGCAGCCGATCCGGGACACCGACTGGAAACACCATATATTTT. The chain employs TRBV28 and TRBJ1-3, with D possibly being TRBD1 (6 bases). The germline V gene encodes CDR1 MDHEN and CDR2 SYDVKM. This CDR3 is built from 16 residues. V lost 6 bases and J 2 bases, leaving 17 bases between the germline ends.

This clone was counted a single time. The V gene is TRBV7-2, the J gene TRBJ2-5, with 11 bases lining up with TRBD2. After removal of 1 base from V and 11 bases from J, the junction contained 3 bases not matched to a gene. Looked up from germline, CDR1 is SGHTA and CDR2 is FQGNSA. The CDR3 spans 13 residues. This CDR3 is CASSLGLAGRQYF. Written as DNA, the CDR3 is TGTGCCAGCAGCTTAGGACTAGCGGGGCGTCAGTACTTC.